The T cell receptor beta chain under discussion was sequenced for a study of cytomegalovirus exposure and HLA in healthy donors. In the PCR, 60 Vbeta and 13 Jbeta primers were used. Clones were read by immunoSEQ multiplex PCR, and TCRdb kept only the in-frame ones, dropping some. The sample records roughly 140,000 clones, 79% being singletons. The CDR3 covers 23 residues. Germline V CDR1 and CDR2: MDHEN, SYDVKM. The ends lost 0 bases at V and 5 bases at J; junction bases unmatched: 24. J is TRBJ2-5 and V is TRBV28; 13 positions match TRBD2. This TCR was sampled from a man aged 45-65 years in good health and CMV-seropositive. Sequences were obtained from PBMCs. The CDR3 region is CASSLWMARTGTGLAGPSETQYF. CDR3 bases: TGTGCCAGCAGTTTATGGATGGCTCGGACCGGAACGGGACTAGCGGGACCGTCGGAGACCCAGTACTTC. Combining the CDR3 with reference TRBV28 and TRBJ2-5 gives the whole variable domain DVKVTQSSRYLVKRTGEKVFLECVQDMDHENMFWYRQDPGLGLRLIYFSYDVKMKEKGDIPEGYSVSREKKERFSLILESASTNQTSMYLCASSLWMARTGTGLAGPSETQYFGPGTRLLVL.